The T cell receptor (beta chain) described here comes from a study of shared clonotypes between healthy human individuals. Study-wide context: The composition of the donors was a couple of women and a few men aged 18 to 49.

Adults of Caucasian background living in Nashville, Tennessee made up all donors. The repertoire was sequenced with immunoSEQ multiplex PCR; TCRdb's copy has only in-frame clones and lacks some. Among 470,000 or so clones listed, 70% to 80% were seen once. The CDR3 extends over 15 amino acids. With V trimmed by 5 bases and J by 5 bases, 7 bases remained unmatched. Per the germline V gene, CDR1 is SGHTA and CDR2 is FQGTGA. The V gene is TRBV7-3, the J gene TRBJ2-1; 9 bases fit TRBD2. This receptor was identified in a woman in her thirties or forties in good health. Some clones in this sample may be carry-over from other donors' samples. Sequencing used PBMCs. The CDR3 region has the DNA TGTGCCAGCAGCCCGGGACTAGCATACAACAATGAGCAGTTCTTC. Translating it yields CASSPGLAYNNEQFF.